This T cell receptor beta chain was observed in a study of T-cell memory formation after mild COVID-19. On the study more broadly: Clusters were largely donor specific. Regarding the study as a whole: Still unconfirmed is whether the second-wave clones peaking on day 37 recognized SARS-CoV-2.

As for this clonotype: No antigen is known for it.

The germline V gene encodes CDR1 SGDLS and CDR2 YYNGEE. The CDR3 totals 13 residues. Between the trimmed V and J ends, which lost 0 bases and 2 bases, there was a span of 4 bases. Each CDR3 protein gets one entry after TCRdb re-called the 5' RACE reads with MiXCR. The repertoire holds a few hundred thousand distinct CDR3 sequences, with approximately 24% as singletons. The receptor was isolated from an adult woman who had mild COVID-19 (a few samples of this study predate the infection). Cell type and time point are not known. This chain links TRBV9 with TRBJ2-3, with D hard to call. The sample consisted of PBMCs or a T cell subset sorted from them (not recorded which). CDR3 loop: CASSVVPTDTQYF. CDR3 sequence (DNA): TGTGCCAGCAGCGTAGTCCCCACAGATACGCAGTATTTT.